A selection of T cell receptor beta chains follows, all from one sample in a study of blood T cells in healthy people across ages. One entry per CDR3 protein results from TCRdb running MiXCR on the 5' RACE reads. Of about 650,000 distinct CDR3 sequences listed, about 34% were seen once; the top ten hold roughly 15%. The specimen sequenced was blood. The receptors come from an elderly woman in good health. The CDR3 runs from the conserved cysteine through the conserved F or W.

v_call	j_call	cdr3_aa
TRBV5-1	TRBJ1-1	CASSGDLETEAFF
TRBV3-1	TRBJ2-1	CASSQGPTSSYNEQFF
TRBV7-9	TRBJ2-7	CASSLDKTYEQYF
TRBV29-1	TRBJ2-5	CSVPQRQGGETQYF
TRBV7-2	TRBJ1-4	CASGSGQGDEKLFF
TRBV9	TRBJ2-7	CASSVEGSGGYEQYF
TRBV20-1	TRBJ2-1	CSASGGAVEQFF
TRBV7-9	TRBJ1-2	CASSLAQINYGYTF
TRBV5-1	TRBJ2-7	CASSLVGSAYEQYF
TRBV6-5	TRBJ2-1	CASSSPRVLPGLLFYNEQFF
TRBV10-3	TRBJ2-2	CAITRTQGPPGEPFF
TRBV2	TRBJ2-7	CASSAQVYEQYF
TRBV7-2	TRBJ1-6	CASSLFSMTPGDSPLHF
TRBV6-1	TRBJ1-5	CASITFWGQPQHF
TRBV5-1	TRBJ2-6	CASSPDGGNGANVLTF
TRBV15	TRBJ2-3	CATSCLRGTDTQYF
TRBV3-1	TRBJ1-2	CASSQDPEYYGYTF
TRBV6-5	-	CASHGSTTYEQYF
TRBV19	TRBJ2-3	CASSIDRVMADTQYF
TRBV9	TRBJ1-6	CASSVTQGGSPLHF
TRBV5-1	TRBJ2-7	CAGSLVAGSSYEQYF
TRBV20-1	TRBJ2-3	CSARAKQGAPSTDTQYF
TRBV6-5	TRBJ2-2	CASRPTDRNTGELFF
TRBV6-1	TRBJ1-1	CASSEKVTLGTEAFF
TRBV3-1	TRBJ2-5	CASSPGLAGRQETQYF
TRBV7-2	TRBJ1-5	CASSRASPNQPQHF
TRBV7-2	TRBJ2-7	CASSTETGIHDEQYF
TRBV12-3/TRBV12-4	TRBJ1-3	CASAPEDTGWAGGNTIYF
TRBV6-6	TRBJ2-5	CASSYGGDRETQYF
TRBV3-1	TRBJ2-5	CASSQGGAGFQETQYF
TRBV29-1	TRBJ2-1	CSVEQSSYNEQFF
TRBV9	TRBJ2-2	CASSGRQGSNTGELFF
TRBV7-9	TRBJ1-2	CASSSGRQICYGYTF
TRBV10-3	TRBJ2-5	CAISDGETQYF
TRBV7-3	TRBJ1-1	CASSLEREDTEAFF
TRBV11-1	TRBJ1-6	CASSLGGDPNSPLHF
TRBV29-1	TRBJ2-5	CSVEAGTQYF
TRBV20-1	TRBJ2-3	CSDVRLAVSPYTDTQYF
TRBV5-4	TRBJ2-1	CASSLDSGTPSYNEQFF
TRBV24-1	TRBJ1-2	CATSDLYGYTF